The 12 T cell receptor beta chains reported below all come from one sample, sequenced in a study of neurological immune-mediated disorders. TCRdb passed the 5' RACE reads through MiXCR, listing each CDR3 protein once. Of around 94,000 distinct CDR3 sequences listed, 3.5% are singletons. Sequenced: PBMCs. The origin of the receptors is a woman younger than 35 with multiple sclerosis.

This clonotype was seen ten or more times. This chain connects TRBV5-5 to TRBJ1-3; tentatively, D is TRBD1 (5 bases). Germline V gene lookup returns CDR1 SGHKS and CDR2 YYEKEE (reference sequence). The CDR3 consists of 16 residues. The V gene lost 0 bases and the J gene lost 0 bases, with 10 bases spanning the gap. The CDR3 coding sequence is TGTGCCAGCAGCTTGGCCACAGGCCTCTCTGGAAACACCATATATTTT. Its translation: CASSLATGLSGNTIYF.

In its sample, this clonotype was seen a few times. A read error may be the cause here, since a much bigger clone is one base away. This chain links TRBV20-1 with TRBJ2-3, with a possible D match to TRBD1 (7 bases). Trimming removed 5 bases at V and 4 bases at J, with 22 bases between. The CDR3 runs 16 residues. Germline values: CDR1 DFQATT, CDR2 SNEGSKA (reference sequence). The CDR3 protein is CSARLEGARVADTQYF. In DNA, the CDR3 is TGCAGTGCTCGACTAGAGGGGGCCAGGGTGGCAGATACGCAGTATTTT.

This clonotype was counted many times. The gene calls are TRBV21-1 and TRBJ1-4; TRBD1, the table's D call, was not compared with the DNA. TRBV21-1 is marked as a pseudogene. The CDR3 extends over 18 amino acids. For the CDR3, the DNA is TGTGCCAGCCGCATTCCGGGACAGGCACAATGGGGGAACGAAAAACTGTTTTTT. Translated, it gives CASRIPGQAQWGNEKLFF.

This clonotype was observed at least ten times. The rearrangement joins TRBV5-1 to TRBJ1-2; tentatively, D is TRBD1 (5 bases). In germline, CDR1 is SGHRS, CDR2 YFSETQ. Trimming took 0 bases from V and 2 from J, leaving 14 bases between them. This CDR3 comprises 16 residues. The CDR3 reads CASSLGTGLLNYGYTF. DNA for the CDR3: TGCGCCAGCAGCTTGGGTACAGGCCTACTGAACTATGGCTACACCTTC. Variable domain in full (rest from reference TRBV5-1 and TRBJ1-2): KAGVTQTPRYLIKTRGQQVTLSCSPISGHRSVSWYQQTPGQGLQFLFEYFSETQRNKGNFPGRFSGRQFSNSRSEMNVSTLELGDSALYLCASSLGTGLLNYGYTFGSGTRLTVV.

This clonotype was observed many times. This chain links TRBV5-1 with TRBJ2-6; D not certain. CDR3 size: 15 residues. Trimming stripped 0 bases from V and 0 bases from J, with 4 bases between. Germline V lookup: CDR1 SGHRS, CDR2 YFSETQ. This chain's CDR3 is CASSLEGSGANVLTF. The CDR3 coding sequence is TGCGCCAGCAGCTTGGAAGGCTCTGGGGCCAACGTCCTGACTTTC.

This clonotype has ten or more counts. The chain joins TRBV5-1 to TRBJ1-4, with 9 nucleotides matching TRBD1. CDR1 is SGHRS and CDR2 is YFSETQ in the germline V gene. The CDR3 has 14 amino acids. The trim removed 4 bases at V and 8 bases at J, leaving 6 bases unmatched. The CDR3 reads CASSMDRGGEKLFF. CDR3 bases: TGCGCCAGCAGCATGGACAGGGGAGGCGAAAAACTGTTTTTT. The entire variable domain, with the rest obtained from reference TRBV5-1 and TRBJ1-4, is as follows: KAGVTQTPRYLIKTRGQQVTLSCSPISGHRSVSWYQQTPGQGLQFLFEYFSETQRNKGNFPGRFSGRQFSNSRSEMNVSTLELGDSALYLCASSMDRGGEKLFFGSGTQLSVL.

This clonotype was counted ten times or more. The chain links TRBV14 to TRBJ1-4; D unresolved. This CDR3 region has 12 residues. Germline CDR1 reads SGHDN; CDR2 reads FVKESK. Trimming took off 4 bases at V and 10 bases at J, with 10 bases between the two ends. CDR3 bases: TGTGCCAGCAGCCCAGCCGGTGCAAAACTGTTTTTT. As protein: CASSPAGAKLFF.

This clonotype showed up many times. The J gene is TRBJ1-2, the V gene TRBV20-1, with D possibly TRBD1 on 5 matching bases. V lost 2 bases and J 11 bases, leaving 9 bases between the germline ends. Germline loops: CDR1 DFQATT, CDR2 SNEGSKA (reference sequence). The CDR3 has 10 amino acids. The CDR3 protein is CSARRQSYTF. DNA for the CDR3: TGCAGTGCTAGACGACAGTCTTACACCTTC.

This clonotype was observed at least ten times. This chain connects TRBV6-1 to TRBJ2-6, with no clear D. The CDR3 runs to 15 residues. Germline V gene lookup returns CDR1 MNHNS and CDR2 SASEGT. V lost 7 bases and J 2 bases, leaving 12 bases between the germline ends. Here the CDR3 reads CASTRSLAGANVLTF. The CDR3 region has the DNA TGTGCCAGCACCAGATCTTTGGCTGGGGCCAACGTCCTGACTTTC.

In this sample, this clonotype turned up a few times. This sequence joins TRBV2 and TRBJ2-1, with TRBD2 matching over 8 bases. The germline V gene encodes CDR1 SNHLY and CDR2 FYNNEI. The CDR3 extends over 16 amino acids. V shed 9 bases, J shed 3 bases, and the junction held 13 bases outside the gene matches. The CDR3 nucleotides are TGTGCCAGTAGTACACAGGGAGCGGGGGACTACAATGAGCAGTTCTTC. This codes for CASSTQGAGDYNEQFF.

Many counts were recorded for this clonotype. This chain uses TRBV5-1 with TRBJ1-1, with 7 bases lining up with TRBD1. Germline CDR1 SGHRS, CDR2 YFSETQ. After removal of 9 bases from V and 1 base from J, the junction contained 12 bases not matched to a gene. The CDR3 extends over 15 amino acids. The CDR3 protein is CATHHGDRENTEAFF. CDR3 bases: TGCGCCACCCATCACGGAGACAGGGAGAACACTGAAGCTTTCTTT.

This clonotype has at least ten counts. V and J are TRBV6-2 or TRBV6-3 and TRBJ2-1; 11 bases match TRBD2. The CDR3 runs to 17 residues. The J segment lost 5 bases and the V segment lost 2 bases, leaving 8 bases of the junction unmatched. Germline V gene data show CDR1 as MNHEY and CDR2 as SVGEGT. The CDR3 loop is CASSYTLGLAVDNEQFF. CDR3 coding DNA: TGTGCCAGCAGTTACACACTGGGACTAGCGGTTGACAATGAGCAGTTCTTC.